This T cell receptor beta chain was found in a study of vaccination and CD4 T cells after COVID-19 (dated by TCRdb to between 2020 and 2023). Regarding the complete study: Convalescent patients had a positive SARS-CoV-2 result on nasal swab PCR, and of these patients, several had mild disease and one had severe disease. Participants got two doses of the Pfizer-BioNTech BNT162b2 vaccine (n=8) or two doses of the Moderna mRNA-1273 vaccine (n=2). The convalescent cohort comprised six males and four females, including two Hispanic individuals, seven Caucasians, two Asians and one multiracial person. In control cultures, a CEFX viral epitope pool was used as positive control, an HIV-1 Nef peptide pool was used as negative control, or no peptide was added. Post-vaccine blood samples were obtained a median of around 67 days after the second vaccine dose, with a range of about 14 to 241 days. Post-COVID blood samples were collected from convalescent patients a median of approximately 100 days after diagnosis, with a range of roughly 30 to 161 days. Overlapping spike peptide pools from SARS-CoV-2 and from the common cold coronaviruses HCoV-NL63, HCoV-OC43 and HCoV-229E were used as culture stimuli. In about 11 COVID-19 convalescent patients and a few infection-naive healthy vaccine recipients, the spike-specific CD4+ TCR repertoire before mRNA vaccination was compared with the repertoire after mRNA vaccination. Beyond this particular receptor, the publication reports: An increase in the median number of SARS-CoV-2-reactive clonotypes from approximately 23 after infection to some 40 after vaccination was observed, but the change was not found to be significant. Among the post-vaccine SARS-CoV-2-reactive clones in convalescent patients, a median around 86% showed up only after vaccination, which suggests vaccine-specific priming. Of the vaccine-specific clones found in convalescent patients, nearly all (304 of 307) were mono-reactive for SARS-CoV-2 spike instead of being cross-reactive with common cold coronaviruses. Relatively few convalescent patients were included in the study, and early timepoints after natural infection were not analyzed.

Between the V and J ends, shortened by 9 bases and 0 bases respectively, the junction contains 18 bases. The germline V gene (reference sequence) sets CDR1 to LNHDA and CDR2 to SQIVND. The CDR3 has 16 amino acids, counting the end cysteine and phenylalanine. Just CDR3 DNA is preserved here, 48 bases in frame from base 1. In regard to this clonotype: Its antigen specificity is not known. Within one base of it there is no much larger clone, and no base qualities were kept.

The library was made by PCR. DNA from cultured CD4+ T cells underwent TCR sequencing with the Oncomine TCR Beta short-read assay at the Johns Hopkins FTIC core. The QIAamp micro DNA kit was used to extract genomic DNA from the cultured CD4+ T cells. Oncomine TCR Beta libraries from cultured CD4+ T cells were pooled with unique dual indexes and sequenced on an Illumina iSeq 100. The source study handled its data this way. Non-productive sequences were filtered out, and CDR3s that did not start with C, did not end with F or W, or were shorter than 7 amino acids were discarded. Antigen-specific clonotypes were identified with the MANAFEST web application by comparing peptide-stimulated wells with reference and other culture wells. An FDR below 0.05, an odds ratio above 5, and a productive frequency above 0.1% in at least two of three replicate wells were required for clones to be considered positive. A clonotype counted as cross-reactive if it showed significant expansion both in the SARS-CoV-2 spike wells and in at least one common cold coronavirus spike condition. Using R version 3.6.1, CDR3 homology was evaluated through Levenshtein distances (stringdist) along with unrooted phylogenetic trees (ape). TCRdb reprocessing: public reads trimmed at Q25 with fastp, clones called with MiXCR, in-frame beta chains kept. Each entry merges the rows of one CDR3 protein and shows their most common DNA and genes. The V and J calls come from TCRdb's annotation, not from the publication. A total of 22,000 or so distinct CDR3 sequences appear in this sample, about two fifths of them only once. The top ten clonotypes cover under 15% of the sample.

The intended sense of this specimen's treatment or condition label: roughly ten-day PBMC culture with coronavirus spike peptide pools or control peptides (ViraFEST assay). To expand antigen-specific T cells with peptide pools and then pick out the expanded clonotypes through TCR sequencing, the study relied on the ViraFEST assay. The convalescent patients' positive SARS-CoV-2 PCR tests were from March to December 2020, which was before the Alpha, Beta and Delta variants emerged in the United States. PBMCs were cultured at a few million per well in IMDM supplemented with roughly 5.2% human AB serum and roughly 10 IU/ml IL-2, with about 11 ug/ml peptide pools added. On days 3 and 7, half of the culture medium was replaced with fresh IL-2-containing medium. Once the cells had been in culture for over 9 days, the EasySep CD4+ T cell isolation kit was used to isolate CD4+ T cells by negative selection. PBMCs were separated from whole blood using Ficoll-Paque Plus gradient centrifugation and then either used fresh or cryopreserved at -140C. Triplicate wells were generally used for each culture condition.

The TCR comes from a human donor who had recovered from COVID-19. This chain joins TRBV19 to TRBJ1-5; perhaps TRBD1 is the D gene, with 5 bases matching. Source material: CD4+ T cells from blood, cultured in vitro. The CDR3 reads CASSKQDLYSNQPQHF. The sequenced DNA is TGTGCCAGCTCTAAACAGGACCTCTATAGCAATCAGCCCCAGCATTTT.